A selection of T cell receptor beta chains follows, all from one sample in a study of OX40 agonist ivuxolimab in advanced cancers. The assay was immunoSEQ multiplex PCR, and TCRdb's table has in-frame clones only and misses some. The table records approximately 55,000 clones, roughly 87% of them present only once. Specimen: CD4+ or CD8+ T cells sorted from blood, collected in a trial of the OX40 agonist ivuxolimab. The receptors derive from an adult with an advanced solid tumor such as melanoma, head and neck, liver or kidney cancer. CDR3s leave out the opening cysteine and the closing phenylalanine or tryptophan.

j_call: TRBJ1-2
v_call: TRBV30
cdr3_aa: AWTRQGVGDGYT

j_call: TRBJ1-4
v_call: TRBV6-5
cdr3_aa: ASSGASPSEKLF

j_call: TRBJ1-2
v_call: TRBV6-5
cdr3_aa: ASSDRFLNYGYT

j_call: TRBJ1-3
v_call: TRBV7-6
cdr3_aa: ASSLFSGNTIY

j_call: TRBJ2-2
v_call: TRBV5-1
cdr3_aa: ASSLGRGTRNTGELF

j_call: TRBJ2-1
v_call: TRBV7-9
cdr3_aa: ASSLDRPNEQF

j_call: TRBJ1-1
v_call: TRBV6-1
cdr3_aa: ASSERFGGQGEAF

j_call: TRBJ2-1
v_call: TRBV10-1
cdr3_aa: ASSESTLGADEQF

j_call: TRBJ2-7
v_call: TRBV6-1
cdr3_aa: ASSGRGLAGGVSNEQY

j_call: TRBJ2-1
v_call: TRBV15
cdr3_aa: ATSRDPDEQF

j_call: TRBJ2-7
v_call: TRBV5-6
cdr3_aa: ASSLVPTGGPNEQY

j_call: TRBJ2-7
v_call: TRBV9
cdr3_aa: ASSVGTGGNQY

j_call: TRBJ1-1
v_call: TRBV10-1
cdr3_aa: AIRTGCGDTEAF

j_call: TRBJ2-3
v_call: TRBV27
cdr3_aa: ASSPGTGKTSTDTQY

j_call: TRBJ2-5
v_call: TRBV27
cdr3_aa: ASSLREETQY

j_call: TRBJ1-4
v_call: TRBV2
cdr3_aa: ASRGQGIANEKLF

j_call: NA
v_call: TRBV10-3
cdr3_aa: AIRKTGGKYEQY

j_call: TRBJ1-5
v_call: TRBV6-6
cdr3_aa: ASSYSKGEQPQH

j_call: TRBJ2-1
v_call: TRBV27
cdr3_aa: ASRPARRTYNEQF

j_call: TRBJ1-1
v_call: TRBV28
cdr3_aa: ASSFGRGRLNTEAF

j_call: TRBJ2-7
v_call: TRBV10-3
cdr3_aa: ASRVSSSSYEQY

j_call: TRBJ2-3
v_call: TRBV14
cdr3_aa: ASSLLAGATDTQY

j_call: TRBJ2-7
v_call: TRBV10-2
cdr3_aa: ASSDSGRGYEQY

j_call: NA
v_call: TRBV7-2
cdr3_aa: ASSPTGGNNFYEQY

j_call: TRBJ2-3
v_call: TRBV19
cdr3_aa: ASSIQASTDTQY

j_call: TRBJ2-4
v_call: TRBV9
cdr3_aa: ASSVQGAWAKNIQY

j_call: TRBJ2-2
v_call: TRBV7-9
cdr3_aa: ASSSAPTGYTGELF

j_call: TRBJ1-4
v_call: TRBV19
cdr3_aa: ASSIQGFGEKLF

j_call: TRBJ2-5
v_call: TRBV7-9
cdr3_aa: ASSLGAYWEQY

j_call: TRBJ2-7
v_call: TRBV7-9
cdr3_aa: ASSEGTGVEQY

j_call: TRBJ1-5
v_call: TRBV5-8
cdr3_aa: ASSKGTGGKQPQH

j_call: TRBJ2-2
v_call: TRBV6-5
cdr3_aa: ASSRLENTGELF

j_call: TRBJ1-2
v_call: TRBV20-1
cdr3_aa: SAETGYGYT

j_call: TRBJ1-4
v_call: TRBV7-7
cdr3_aa: ASSLERTLPEKLF

j_call: TRBJ2-3
v_call: TRBV7-6
cdr3_aa: ASSLGGVGLAGRLTDTQY

j_call: TRBJ2-3
v_call: TRBV18
cdr3_aa: ASSPGPATDTQY

j_call: TRBJ1-4
v_call: TRBV5-1
cdr3_aa: ASSSTTLNEKLF

j_call: TRBJ1-1
v_call: TRBV19
cdr3_aa: ASSPRDRDVTEAF

j_call: TRBJ2-1
v_call: TRBV7-9
cdr3_aa: ASSSPGRKKF

j_call: TRBJ2-7
v_call: TRBV28
cdr3_aa: ASSPGTSGTYEQY

j_call: TRBJ1-2
v_call: TRBV6-6
cdr3_aa: ASSFRTTINYGYT

j_call: TRBJ2-1
v_call: TRBV27
cdr3_aa: ASSLSRLAVNNEQF

j_call: TRBJ1-5
v_call: TRBV28
cdr3_aa: ASSPLGNGNQPQH

j_call: TRBJ1-1
v_call: TRBV28
cdr3_aa: ASSLGGQPNTEAF

j_call: TRBJ2-1
v_call: TRBV2
cdr3_aa: ASRVMGHQQF

j_call: TRBJ2-1
v_call: TRBV11-2
cdr3_aa: ASSPGTAVSYNEQF

j_call: TRBJ2-7
v_call: TRBV28
cdr3_aa: ASSLSRQGIYEQY